The 24 T cell receptor beta chains below come from one sample, sequenced in a study of blood T cell repertoires in COVID-19. Repertoires were generated with immunoSEQ multiplex PCR, while TCRdb's copy carries only in-frame clones and drops some. The sample contains over 200,000 clones, around four fifths of which appear only once. The sample was peripheral blood. The source is a man older than 75 with acute or convalescent COVID-19.

The chain links TRBV28 to TRBJ2-2; 15 bases line up with TRBD2. Germline V lookup: CDR1 MDHEN, CDR2 SYDVKM. V lost 5 bases, J lost 8 bases, and 6 bases stayed unmatched. This CDR3 has 16 residues. CDR3 nucleotides: TGTGCCAGCAGTCAACCAGGGACTAGCGGGAGGGGGGAGCTGTTTTTT. It yields the protein CASSQPGTSGRGELFF.

The chain combines TRBV5-4 with TRBJ2-2, with a weak D call TRBD1 (6 bases). Deletions cut 2 bases from V and 4 bases from J, with 9 bases between. This CDR3 is built from 14 residues. CDR1 and CDR2 from the germline V gene are SGHNT and YYREEE (reference sequence). The CDR3 protein is CASSLMDSTGELFF. CDR3 bases: TGTGCCAGCAGCTTAATGGACAGCACCGGGGAGCTGTTTTTT.

The chain is built from TRBV6-1 and TRBJ2-7; D gene ambiguous. Germline V lookup: CDR1 MNHNS, CDR2 SASEGT. Trimming took 3 bases from V and 0 from J, leaving 12 bases between them. The CDR3 contains 15 residues. The CDR3 sequence: CASSEVADTSYEQYF. The CDR3 bases are TGTGCCAGCAGTGAGGTGGCAGATACCTCCTACGAGCAGTACTTC.

The V gene is TRBV3-1 (or the pseudogene TRBV3-2), the J gene TRBJ2-7, with D perhaps matching TRBD1 (6 bases). The V gene's germline CDR1 is LGHDT and CDR2 YNNKEL (reference sequence). The CDR3 covers 12 residues. The V end was cut by 4 bases, the J end by 4 bases, with 8 bases between. The CDR3 loop reads CASSPTGYEQYF. The CDR3 DNA follows: TGTGCCAGCAGCCCTACAGGGTACGAGCAGTACTTC.

J is TRBJ1-2 and V is TRBV6-5; perhaps TRBD1 as D (5 bases). The germline V gene has CDR1 MNHEY and CDR2 SVGAGI. Deletions cut 2 bases from V and 8 bases from J, with 18 bases between. CDR3 size: 15 residues. Written as DNA, the CDR3 is TGTGCCAGCAGTTACGGGGCCCGTCCCCCTCGAGGCTACACCTTC. It translates to CASSYGARPPRGYTF.

The chain recombines TRBV6-6 with TRBJ1-1; a weak D match, TRBD1 (6 bases). Germline-derived CDR1 and CDR2 are MNHNY and SVGAGI (reference sequence). V lost 6 bases, J lost 6 bases, and 8 bases lay in between. CDR3 length: 11 residues. The CDR3 spells CASRDSAEAFF. CDR3 in DNA: TGTGCCAGCAGGGACAGCGCTGAAGCTTTCTTT.

CDR3 sequence reads: CASSPVPGTGELFF. In DNA form, the CDR3 reads TGCGCCAGCAGCCCCGTCCCGGGCACCGGGGAGCTGTTTTTT. The chain links TRBV5-1 to TRBJ2-2; D ambiguous. Germline V gene sequence: CDR1 SGHRS, CDR2 YFSETQ. CDR3 length: 14 amino acids. V was cut by 4 bases and J by 4 bases, with 11 bases left in between. The full variable domain, completed using reference TRBV5-1 and TRBJ2-2, is KAGVTQTPRYLIKTRGQQVTLSCSPISGHRSVSWYQQTPGQGLQFLFEYFSETQRNKGNFPGRFSGRQFSNSRSEMNVSTLELGDSALYLCASSPVPGTGELFFGEGSRLTVL.

V is TRBV5-4 and J is TRBJ2-5, with D possibly matching TRBD2 (5 bases). V dropped 4 bases and J dropped 3 bases, with 10 bases sitting between them. CDR1 and CDR2 (germline): SGHNT, YYREEE (reference sequence). The CDR3 is 13 residues long. CDR3 nucleotide sequence: TGTGCCAGCAGCCAGAGTAGCGAAGAGACCCAGTACTTC. This encodes CASSQSSEETQYF.

This chain connects TRBV19 to TRBJ2-1, with 13 bases lining up with TRBD2. The germline V gene has CDR1 LNHDA and CDR2 SQIVND (reference sequence). This CDR3 has 17 residues. The ends lost 1 base at V and 4 bases at J; junction bases unmatched: 4. The CDR3 protein is CASSIGPLAGGYNEQFF. The DNA of the CDR3 is TGTGCCAGTAGTATAGGCCCACTAGCGGGAGGGTACAATGAGCAGTTCTTC.

This clone was found a few times. V gene TRBV9 combines with J gene TRBJ2-7, with D hard to call. V was pared by 0 bases and J by 3 bases, with 10 bases between. The CDR3 has 14 residues. Germline CDR1 is SGDLS and CDR2 is YYNGEE. The CDR3, as DNA: TGTGCCAGCAGCGTAGGAGTAACCAACTACGAGCAGTACTTC. It codes for CASSVGVTNYEQYF.

V gene TRBV13 combines with J gene TRBJ1-4; the D is unclear. The germline V and J ends were trimmed by 0 bases and 5 bases, with 7 bases remaining between them. CDR1 is PRHDT and CDR2 is FYEKMQ in the germline V gene (reference sequence). The CDR3 has 14 amino acids. The CDR3 DNA follows: TGTGCCAGCAGCTTAGGCAGACTAAATGAAAAACTGTTTTTT. The encoded protein is CASSLGRLNEKLFF.

V gene TRBV28 combines with J gene TRBJ2-3, with a weak D call TRBD2 (6 bases). Germline assignment: CDR1 MDHEN and CDR2 SYDVKM. The CDR3 loop spans 14 amino acids. V gave up 5 bases and J gave up 6 bases, with 15 bases separating them. CDR3 protein: CASSNPGVVDTQYF. The CDR3 DNA is TGTGCCAGCAGTAATCCGGGAGTGGTTGATACGCAGTATTTT.

This clone was seen just once. The J gene is TRBJ2-1, the V gene TRBV10-3, with 7 bases lining up with TRBD1. The CDR3 runs to 13 residues. Germline-derived CDR1 and CDR2 are ENHRY and SYGVKD. V lost 3 bases, J lost 5 bases, and 1 base stayed unmatched. This chain's CDR3 is CAISETGDNEQFF. In nucleotides, the CDR3 is TGTGCCATCAGTGAAACAGGGGACAATGAGCAGTTCTTC.

The rearrangement links TRBV3-1 (or the pseudogene TRBV3-2) to TRBJ2-3; D not certain. Germline CDR1 reads LGHDT; CDR2 reads YNNKEL (reference sequence). The CDR3 extends over 13 amino acids. V shed 3 bases and J shed 5 bases, with 9 bases lying between them. CDR3 nucleotide sequence: TGTGCCAGCAGCCAGAACACAAGAGATACGCAGTATTTT. Translating gives CASSQNTRDTQYF.

This clone was counted between two and nine times. The CDR3 nucleotides read TGTGCCAGACACTACGAGCAGTACTTC. It is translated as CARHYEQYF. The V and J genes are TRBV7-3 and TRBJ2-7, with D hard to call. V lost 9 bases and J 3 bases, leaving 3 bases between the germline ends. Germline values: CDR1 SGHTA, CDR2 FQGTGA. The CDR3 length is 9 residues. The full variable domain, its missing parts supplied by reference TRBV7-3 and TRBJ2-7, is GAGVSQTPSNKVTEKGKYVELRCDPISGHTALYWYRQSLGQGPEFLIYFQGTGAADDSGLPNDRFFAVRPEGSVSTLKIQRTERGDSAVYLCARHYEQYFGPGTRLTVT.

CDR3 amino acids: CASKGTGERNTIYF. DNA for the CDR3: TGTGCCAGCAAAGGAACAGGGGAGAGAAACACCATATATTTT. The J gene is TRBJ1-3, the V gene TRBV7-2; 7 nucleotides match TRBD1. Germline-derived CDR1 and CDR2 are SGHTA and FQGNSA. Trimming removed 7 bases from V and 5 bases from J; junction bases left unmatched: 8. The CDR3 totals 14 residues.

This clone was detected a few times. This rearrangement joins TRBV11-3 to TRBJ2-3; tentatively, D is TRBD2 (6 bases). The CDR3 runs to 15 residues. Trimming cost V 2 bases and J 4 bases, with 13 bases left between them. Per germline, CDR1 SGHNT and CDR2 YENEEA. The CDR3 protein is CASSLSAGRADTQYF. The CDR3 region has the DNA TGTGCCAGCAGCTTATCGGCGGGAAGGGCAGATACGCAGTATTTT.

J is TRBJ2-1 and V is TRBV7-3; 10 nucleotides match TRBD1. Germline CDR1 is SGHTA and CDR2 is FQGTGA. Germline trimming cut 5 bases from V and 8 bases from J; bases unmatched to any gene: 9. The CDR3 contains 15 residues. This chain's CDR3 is CASSRTGTGADEQFF. CDR3 bases: TGTGCCAGCAGCAGAACCGGGACAGGGGCGGATGAGCAGTTCTTC.

This clone was seen only a few times. The CDR3 loop is CASSGAPGGIDEQYF. For the CDR3, the DNA is TGTGCCAGCAGTGGGGCTCCGGGAGGTATAGACGAGCAGTACTTC. The chain uses TRBV2 and TRBJ2-7; 7 nucleotides match TRBD2. The CDR3 runs 15 residues. V lost 4 bases to trimming and J lost 5 bases; unmatched junction nucleotides: 11. Germline V CDR1 and CDR2: SNHLY, FYNNEI.

The genes are TRBV28 and TRBJ2-7, with D perhaps matching TRBD1 (6 bases). Germline V CDR1 and CDR2: MDHEN, SYDVKM. Trimming removed 7 bases from V and 1 base from J, with 14 bases in between. The CDR3 is 14 amino acids. The CDR3 region is CASMTGGPSYEQYF. The CDR3, as DNA: TGTGCCAGCATGACAGGAGGACCTTCCTACGAGCAGTACTTC.

The J gene is TRBJ2-7, the V gene TRBV7-2; D possibly corresponds to TRBD2 (5 bases). CDR1 is SGHTA and CDR2 is FQGNSA in the germline V gene. The ends were cut back, 1 base at V and 3 bases at J, with 16 bases in the middle. The CDR3 is 16 amino acids. In nucleotides, the CDR3 is TGTGCCAGCAGCTTAGGTGAGGGCAGAAGGCGCTACGAGCAGTACTTC. Protein sequence: CASSLGEGRRRYEQYF.

The chain uses TRBV5-1 and TRBJ1-1, with 7 bases matching TRBD1. Germline V gives CDR1 SGHRS, CDR2 YFSETQ. CDR3 length: 16 residues. V shed 0 bases and J 1 base; nucleotides not matched to a gene: 6. CDR3: CASSLVGGAGNTEAFF. The CDR3, as DNA: TGCGCCAGCAGCTTGGTAGGGGGCGCTGGGAACACTGAAGCTTTCTTT.

CDR3 residues: CASSFGTLQETQYF. The CDR3 DNA follows: TGTGCCAGCAGCTTTGGGACTTTACAAGAGACCCAGTACTTC. The chain couples TRBV7-2 to TRBJ2-5, with D maybe TRBD2 (6 bases). This CDR3 is 14 amino acids long. V lost 3 bases and J lost 2, with 10 bases in between. Germline V gives CDR1 SGHTA, CDR2 FQGNSA. The variable domain in full, with the rest retrieved from reference TRBV7-2 and TRBJ2-5, is GAGVSQSPSNKVTEKGKDVELRCDPISGHTALYWYRQSLGQGLEFLIYFQGNSAPDKSGLPSDRFSAERTGGSVSTLTIQRTQQEDSAVYLCASSFGTLQETQYFGPGTRLLVL.

This CDR3 is CASSVAPGQGAHEQYF. DNA of the CDR3: TGTGCCAGCAGCGTAGCTCCAGGACAGGGGGCCCACGAGCAGTACTTC. V usage is TRBV9 and J usage is TRBJ2-7; 11 bases line up with TRBD1. There are 16 residues in the CDR3. Germline V gene sequence: CDR1 SGDLS, CDR2 YYNGEE. V was pared by 0 bases and J by 5 bases, with 7 bases of the junction left unmatched.